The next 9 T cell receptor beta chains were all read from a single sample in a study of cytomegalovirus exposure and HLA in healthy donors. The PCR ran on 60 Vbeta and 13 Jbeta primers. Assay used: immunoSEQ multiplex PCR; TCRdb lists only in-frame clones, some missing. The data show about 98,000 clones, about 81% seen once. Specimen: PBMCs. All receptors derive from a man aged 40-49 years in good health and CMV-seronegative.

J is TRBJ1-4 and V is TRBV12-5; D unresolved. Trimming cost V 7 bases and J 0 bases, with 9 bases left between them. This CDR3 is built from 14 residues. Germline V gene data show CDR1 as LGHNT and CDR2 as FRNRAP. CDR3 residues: CASAVSATNEKLFF. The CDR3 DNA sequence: TGTGCTAGTGCCGTCAGTGCAACTAATGAAAAACTGTTTTTT.

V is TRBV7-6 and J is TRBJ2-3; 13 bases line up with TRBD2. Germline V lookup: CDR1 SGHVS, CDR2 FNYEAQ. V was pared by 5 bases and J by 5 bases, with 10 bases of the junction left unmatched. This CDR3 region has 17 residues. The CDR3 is CASSTGLAGARGDTQYF. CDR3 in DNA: TGTGCCAGCAGCACCGGACTAGCGGGGGCCCGGGGAGATACGCAGTATTTT. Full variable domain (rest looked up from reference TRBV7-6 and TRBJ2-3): GAGVSQSPRYKVTKRGQDVALRCDPISGHVSLYWYRQALGQGPEFLTYFNYEAQQDKSGLPNDRFSAERPEGSISTLTIQRTEQRDSAMYRCASSTGLAGARGDTQYFGPGTRLTVL.

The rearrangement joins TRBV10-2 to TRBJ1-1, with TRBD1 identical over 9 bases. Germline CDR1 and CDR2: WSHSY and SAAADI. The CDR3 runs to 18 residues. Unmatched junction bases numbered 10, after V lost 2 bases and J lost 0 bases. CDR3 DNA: TGCGCCAGCAGTGAGCCCTACAGGGGGCCCTTCATGAACACTGAAGCTTTCTTT. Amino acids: CASSEPYRGPFMNTEAFF.

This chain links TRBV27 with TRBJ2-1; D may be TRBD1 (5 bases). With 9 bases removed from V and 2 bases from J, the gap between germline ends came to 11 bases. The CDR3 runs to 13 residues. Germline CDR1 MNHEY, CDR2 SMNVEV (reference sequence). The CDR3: CASKGMAYNEQFF. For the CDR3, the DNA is TGTGCCAGTAAGGGGATGGCCTACAATGAGCAGTTCTTC.

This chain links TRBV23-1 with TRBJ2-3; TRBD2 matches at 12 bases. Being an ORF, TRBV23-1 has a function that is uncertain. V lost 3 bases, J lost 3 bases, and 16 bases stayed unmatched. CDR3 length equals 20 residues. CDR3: CASSHIWTSGVPLGTDTQYF. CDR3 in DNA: TGCGCCAGCAGTCATATCTGGACTAGCGGGGTGCCCCTGGGGACAGATACGCAGTATTTT.

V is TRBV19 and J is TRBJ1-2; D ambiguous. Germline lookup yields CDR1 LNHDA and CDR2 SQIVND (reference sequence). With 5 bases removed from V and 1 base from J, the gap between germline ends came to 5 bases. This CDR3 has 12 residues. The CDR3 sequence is CASSPHNYGYTF. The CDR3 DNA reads TGTGCCAGTAGTCCCCATAACTATGGCTACACCTTC.

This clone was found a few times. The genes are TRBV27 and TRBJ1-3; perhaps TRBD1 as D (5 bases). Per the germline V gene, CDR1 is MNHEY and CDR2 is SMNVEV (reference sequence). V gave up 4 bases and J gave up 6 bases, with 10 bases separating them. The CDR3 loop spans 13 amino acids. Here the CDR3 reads CASSSRTLNTIYF. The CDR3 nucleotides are TGTGCCAGCAGTTCTCGGACACTAAACACCATATATTTT.

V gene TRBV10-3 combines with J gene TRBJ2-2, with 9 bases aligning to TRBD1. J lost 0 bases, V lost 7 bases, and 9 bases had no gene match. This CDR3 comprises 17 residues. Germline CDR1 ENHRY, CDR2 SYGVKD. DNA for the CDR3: TGTGCCATCACCGGGACAGGGTCACTCGCGAACACCGGGGAGCTGTTTTTT. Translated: CAITGTGSLANTGELFF.

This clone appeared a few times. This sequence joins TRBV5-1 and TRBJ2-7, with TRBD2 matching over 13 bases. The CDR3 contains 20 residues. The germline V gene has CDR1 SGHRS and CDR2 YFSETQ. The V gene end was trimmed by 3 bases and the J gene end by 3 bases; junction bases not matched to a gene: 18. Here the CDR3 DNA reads TGCGCCAGCAGCTCCTACGCGATTACTAGCGGGGGGGTTACATTCTACGAGCAGTACTTC. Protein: CASSSYAITSGGVTFYEQYF.